The 32 T cell receptor beta chains presented below share a single source sample, sequenced in a study of cytomegalovirus exposure and HLA in healthy donors. The PCR contained 60 Vbeta and 13 Jbeta primers. This table comes from immunoSEQ multiplex PCR, and its TCRdb copy is limited to in-frame clones, with some not included. In the table there are 150,000 or so clones, 70% to 80% of which are singletons. Source material: PBMCs. The origin of the receptors is a man aged 40-49 years in good health and CMV-seropositive.

The chain carries TRBV6-5 and TRBJ2-5; TRBD1 matches 7 bases. Per the germline V gene, CDR1 is MNHEY and CDR2 is SVGAGI. The V segment lost 3 bases and the J segment 1 base; nucleotides outside the gene matches: 8. The CDR3 has 16 amino acids. The CDR3: CASSYRVGTVQETQYF. In DNA, the CDR3 is TGTGCCAGCAGTTATCGCGTGGGGACAGTCCAAGAGACCCAGTACTTC.

V and J are TRBV7-9 and TRBJ2-7; perhaps TRBD2 as D (5 bases). The CDR3 runs 14 residues. Germline values: CDR1 SEHNR, CDR2 FQNEAQ (reference sequence). With 2 bases removed from V and 1 base from J, the gap between germline ends came to 9 bases. In DNA, the CDR3 is TGTGCCAGCAGCTTATCGTGGGAGTCCTACGAGCAGTACTTC. Translated, it gives CASSLSWESYEQYF.

V and J are TRBV10-3 and TRBJ2-5, with a possible D match to TRBD2 (6 bases). The V gene's germline CDR1 is ENHRY and CDR2 SYGVKD. V gave up 6 bases and J gave up 1 base, with 9 bases separating them. The CDR3 has 13 amino acids. CDR3 region: CAIRSGGQETQYF. In DNA form, the CDR3 reads TGTGCCATCAGGTCCGGGGGCCAAGAGACCCAGTACTTC.

This clone came up a few times. The chain has TRBV5-1 and TRBJ2-3; D call uncertain. This CDR3 region has 15 residues. V was trimmed by 3 bases and J by 0 bases, leaving 11 bases between them. Germline-derived CDR1 and CDR2 are SGHRS and YFSETQ. CDR3 in DNA: TGCGCCAGCAGCTCCCTTAGCTGGAGCACAGATACGCAGTATTTT. This sequence encodes CASSSLSWSTDTQYF.

V and J are TRBV9 and TRBJ2-1; 9 nucleotides match TRBD1. Per germline, CDR1 SGDLS and CDR2 YYNGEE. CDR3 length equals 15 residues. Losses at the gene ends were 3 bases for V and 8 bases for J; bases not matched to a gene: 9. CDR3 nucleotide sequence: TGTGCCAGCAGCGCCCGACCCGGGACAGGGTATGAGCAGTTCTTC. Translating it yields CASSARPGTGYEQFF.

This chain links TRBV5-1 with TRBJ1-1; D is ambiguous. Germline-derived CDR1 and CDR2 are SGHRS and YFSETQ. This CDR3 spans 16 amino acids. Trimming shortened V by 0 bases and J by 13 bases, and 25 bases separated the two germline ends. CDR3 nucleotides: TGCGCCAGCAGCTTGGATAGCATCGGCAGAACGAGCGTCGGTTTCTTT. This translates into CASSLDSIGRTSVGFF.

The gene calls are TRBV18 and TRBJ1-5; no definite D call. CDR1 is KGHSH and CDR2 is LQKENI in the germline V gene. The length of the CDR3 is 13 residues. V was trimmed by 3 bases and J by 7 bases, leaving 10 bases between them. DNA for the CDR3: TGTGCCAGCTCACCCTACGGAGGCCAGCCCCAGCATTTT. It encodes CASSPYGGQPQHF.

V usage is TRBV25-1 and J usage is TRBJ2-1; 7 bases fit TRBD2. Germline CDR1 and CDR2: MGHDK and SYGVNS. The V gene end was trimmed by 4 bases and the J gene end by 4 bases; junction bases not matched to a gene: 10. This CDR3 comprises 16 residues. The CDR3 coding sequence is TGTGCCAGCAGTGCCCCGCTAGCGGAGAATTACAATGAGCAGTTCTTC. Amino acid sequence: CASSAPLAENYNEQFF.

The rearrangement uses TRBV28 and TRBJ2-1, with TRBD2 matching over 9 bases. The V segment lost 7 bases and the J segment 4 bases; nucleotides outside the gene matches: 8. Germline-derived CDR1 and CDR2 are MDHEN and SYDVKM. The CDR3 is made up of 15 amino acids. DNA for the CDR3: TGTGCCAGCAACACCCTAGCGGGGTCGTACAATGAGCAGTTCTTC. This gives the protein CASNTLAGSYNEQFF.

This clone was picked up a small number of times. The rearrangement joins TRBV6-1 to TRBJ2-5; 8 bases match TRBD2. V trimming: 4 bases; J trimming: 1 base; junction bases outside the gene matches: 8. The CDR3 contains 16 residues. Germline V gene data show CDR1 as MNHNS and CDR2 as SASEGT. CDR3 protein: CASSGSGGRLQETQYF. CDR3 nucleotides: TGTGCCAGCAGTGGTTCGGGAGGGAGGCTCCAAGAGACCCAGTACTTC.

This CDR3 is CASSELAHSTDTQYF. The CDR3 DNA reads as TGTGCCAGCAGTGAACTAGCTCATAGCACAGATACGCAGTATTTT. The chain combines TRBV6-1 with TRBJ2-3, with D possibly TRBD2 on 5 matching bases. Germline CDR1 MNHNS, CDR2 SASEGT. V was cut by 2 bases and J by 0 bases, with 9 bases left in between. The CDR3 contains 15 residues.

This chain connects TRBV19 to TRBJ1-2; TRBD1 matches at 7 bases. The germline CDR1 and CDR2 sequences are LNHDA and SQIVND (reference sequence). J lost 8 bases, V lost 5 bases, and 8 bases had no gene match. CDR3 length: 13 amino acids. The CDR3 coding sequence is TGTGCCAGTAGTTCGGGACAGAGAGTAGGCTACACCTTC. Protein product: CASSSGQRVGYTF.

The CDR3 here is CASSIGTGVGYTF. The CDR3 region has the DNA TGTGCCAGTAGTATAGGGACAGGGGTCGGCTACACCTTC. This sequence joins TRBV19 and TRBJ1-2, with 9 nucleotides matching TRBD1. The J segment lost 8 bases and the V segment lost 1 base, leaving 2 bases of the junction unmatched. The CDR3 covers 13 residues. Looked up from germline, CDR1 is LNHDA and CDR2 is SQIVND (reference sequence).

V and J are TRBV29-1 and TRBJ2-1; 9 bases match TRBD1. The CDR3 totals 14 residues. V lost 5 bases, J lost 7 bases, and 9 bases stayed unmatched. Germline CDR1 is SQVTM and CDR2 is ANQGSEA. CDR3 coding DNA: TGCAGCGTTACAGGACAGGGGTCCCCTAATGAGCAGTTCTTC. This gives the protein CSVTGQGSPNEQFF.

The chain recombines TRBV9 with TRBJ2-1; TRBD2 might be the D (7 bases). Germline CDR1 reads SGDLS; CDR2 reads YYNGEE. V lost 2 bases to trimming and J lost 9 bases, with 18 bases between them. CDR3 size: 15 residues. The CDR3 sequence: CASSVLGGGRSEQFF. The CDR3 DNA sequence: TGTGCCAGCAGCGTGCTAGGGGGGGGGAGGAGTGAGCAGTTCTTC.

This clone was observed a single time. The rearrangement uses TRBV7-8 and TRBJ1-5; no firm D call. The CDR3 extends over 13 amino acids. V gave up 1 base and J gave up 7 bases, with 8 bases separating them. Germline CDR1 SGHVS, CDR2 FQNEAQ. The CDR3 DNA sequence: TGTGCCAGCAGCTTAGGTCAGTTACAGCCCCAGCATTTT. This translates into CASSLGQLQPQHF. Supplemented by reference TRBV7-8 and TRBJ1-5, the full variable domain reads GAGVSQSPRYKVAKRGQDVALRCDPISGHVSLFWYQQALGQGPEFLTYFQNEAQLDKSGLPSDRFFAERPEGSVSTLKIQRTQQEDSAVYLCASSLGQLQPQHFGDGTRLSIL.

The table lists this clone with a count of one. The gene calls are TRBV27 and TRBJ1-1; TRBD1 matches at 7 bases. Germline trimming cut 6 bases from V and 6 bases from J; bases unmatched to any gene: 16. The CDR3 spans 16 residues. Per the germline V gene, CDR1 is MNHEY and CDR2 is SMNVEV (reference sequence). CDR3 sequence reads: CASSPGTALRVAEAFF. The CDR3 DNA sequence: TGTGCCAGCAGCCCCGGGACAGCACTTAGGGTTGCTGAAGCTTTCTTT.

This clone was recorded only once. The CDR3 region has the DNA TGTGCCAGCAGCTTGGGACTAGCGGGAGCAGATACGCAGTATTTT. Translated: CASSLGLAGADTQYF. This chain uses TRBV7-9 with TRBJ2-3; TRBD2 agrees at 14 bases. Per the germline V gene, CDR1 is SEHNR and CDR2 is FQNEAQ (reference sequence). Trimming took 3 bases from V and 4 from J; bases not matched to a gene: 0. The CDR3 runs 15 residues.

This chain connects TRBV27 to TRBJ1-6, with 11 bases that match TRBD1. J lost 8 bases, V lost 5 bases, and 5 bases had no gene match. Germline V gives CDR1 MNHEY, CDR2 SMNVEV (reference sequence). CDR3 length: 15 residues. This CDR3 reads CASSPGTGGYSPLHF. The DNA of the CDR3 is TGTGCCAGCAGTCCGGGGACAGGGGGTTATTCACCCCTCCACTTT.

V is TRBV27 and J is TRBJ2-2, with D maybe TRBD1 (6 bases). The ends were cut back, 8 bases at V and 5 bases at J, with 6 bases in the middle. The CDR3 runs to 11 residues. Germline V lookup: CDR1 MNHEY, CDR2 SMNVEV (reference sequence). CDR3 residues: CASQGTGELFF. CDR3 DNA: TGTGCCAGCCAGGGGACCGGGGAGCTGTTTTTT.

This clone was seen only a few times. The chain couples TRBV18 to TRBJ2-3, with 8 nucleotides matching TRBD1. The V and J ends lost 2 bases and 0 bases, in that order; junction bases with no gene match: 7. The CDR3 contains 17 residues. Germline V gene sequence: CDR1 KGHSH, CDR2 LQKENI. This chain's CDR3 is CASSPIGQGFSTDTQYF. The CDR3 nucleotides are TGTGCCAGCTCACCAATCGGACAGGGCTTTAGCACAGATACGCAGTATTTT. Using reference TRBV18 and TRBJ2-3 for the parts outside the CDR3, the full variable domain is NAGVMQNPRHLVRRRGQEARLRCSPMKGHSHVYWYRQLPEEGLKFMVYLQKENIIDESGMPKERFSAEFPKEGPSILRIQQVVRGDSAAYFCASSPIGQGFSTDTQYFGPGTRLTVL.

The chain has TRBV7-8 and TRBJ1-5; maybe TRBD1 (5 bases). This CDR3 spans 15 amino acids. Trimming stripped 5 bases from V and 4 bases from J, with 15 bases between. CDR1 SGHVS and CDR2 FQNEAQ come from the germline V gene. The CDR3 DNA reads as TGTGCCAGCAGCACTACAGGTGAGGATAATCAGCCCCAGCATTTT. Encoded protein: CASSTTGEDNQPQHF.

The genes are TRBV6-1 and TRBJ2-5; D possibly corresponds to TRBD1 (6 bases). Trimming stripped 3 bases from V and 4 bases from J, with 12 bases between. The CDR3 extends over 14 amino acids. Germline CDR1 reads MNHNS; CDR2 reads SASEGT. The CDR3 DNA is TGTGCCAGCAGTGAGGGCACAGGGAGAGAGACCCAGTACTTC. Amino acid sequence: CASSEGTGRETQYF.

The chain recombines TRBV29-1 with TRBJ2-5; the D is unclear. The germline V gene encodes CDR1 SQVTM and CDR2 ANQGSEA. Between the trimmed V and J ends, which lost 5 bases and 7 bases, there was a span of 17 bases. The CDR3 is 13 amino acids. CDR3 nucleotide sequence: TGCAGCGTTATATTCGAGAGCTTGCCGACCCAGTACTTC. Translation: CSVIFESLPTQYF.

This clone occurred once. The genes are TRBV5-1 and TRBJ2-7, with a weak D call TRBD1 (5 bases). The CDR3 contains 14 residues. V lost 0 bases and J 1 base, leaving 8 bases between the germline ends. From germline, CDR1 is SGHRS and CDR2 YFSETQ. The CDR3 protein is CASSLAGQSYEQYF. The CDR3 DNA reads as TGCGCCAGCAGCTTGGCAGGGCAGTCCTACGAGCAGTACTTC.

Notes on this clone: The same CDR3 arises from other DNA sequences in this sample as well. The chain links TRBV9 to TRBJ2-7; D remains ambiguous. This CDR3 spans 10 amino acids. V dropped 7 bases and J dropped 4 bases, with 6 bases sitting between them. Germline assignment: CDR1 SGDLS and CDR2 YYNGEE. The CDR3 DNA is TGTGCCAGCGGTACTTACGAGCAGTACTTC. Encoded protein: CASGTYEQYF.

This chain uses TRBV25-1 with TRBJ1-1; 8 bases map to TRBD1. This CDR3 spans 13 amino acids. V shed 0 bases and J 11 bases; nucleotides not matched to a gene: 5. CDR1 and CDR2 (germline): MGHDK, SYGVNS. This chain's CDR3 is CASSEYQGAAAFF. The CDR3 coding sequence is TGTGCCAGCAGTGAATACCAGGGGGCGGCGGCTTTCTTT.

This clone turned up a few times. Other nucleotide sequences from this sample produce the same CDR3. The J gene is TRBJ1-1, the V gene TRBV5-1, with D unresolved. The germline CDR1 and CDR2 sequences are SGHRS and YFSETQ. The CDR3 runs 14 residues. Trimming pared 0 bases from V and 0 bases from J, leaving 6 bases between. CDR3: CASSLDRMNTEAFF. CDR3 in DNA: TGCGCCAGCAGCTTGGACAGAATGAACACTGAAGCTTTCTTT.

The rearrangement links TRBV7-9 to TRBJ2-1; D is perhaps TRBD2 (5 bases). Trimming cost V 0 bases and J 2 bases, with 5 bases left between them. The CDR3 spans 14 residues. The germline gives CDR1 SEHNR, CDR2 FQNEAQ (reference sequence). CDR3 in amino acids: CASSLAGAYNEQFF. The DNA for the CDR3 is TGTGCCAGCAGCTTAGCGGGAGCCTACAATGAGCAGTTCTTC.

A single count supports this clone. The junction and the germline gene differ at one end; a read error may be behind it. This chain links TRBV7-8 with TRBJ1-4, with D hard to call. Germline CDR1 is SGHVS and CDR2 is FQNEAQ. The CDR3 runs 13 residues. The CDR3 spells CASSGATNEKLFF. In nucleotides, the CDR3 is TGTGCCAGCAGCGGTGCAACTAATGAAAAATTGTTTTTT. The variable domain in full, with the rest retrieved from reference TRBV7-8 and TRBJ1-4, is GAGVSQSPRYKVAKRGQDVALRCDPISGHVSLFWYQQALGQGPEFLTYFQNEAQLDKSGLPSDRFFAERPEGSVSTLKIQRTQQEDSAVYLCASSGATNEKLFFGSGTQLSVL.

This clone was observed a few times. The chain joins TRBV7-8 to TRBJ2-3; D possibly corresponds to TRBD2 (6 bases). The germline gives CDR1 SGHVS, CDR2 FQNEAQ. The CDR3 runs 11 residues. Trimming took 7 bases from V and 5 from J, leaving 7 bases between them. The DNA of the CDR3 is TGTGCCAGCATTAGCGGAGATACGCAGTATTTT. Amino acid sequence: CASISGDTQYF.

In DNA form, the CDR3 reads TGCGCCAGCACCCCTGGACTAGCGGGAGGGAGCTCCTACAATGAGCAGTTCTTC. Protein product: CASTPGLAGGSSYNEQFF. The rearrangement joins TRBV5-1 to TRBJ2-1; 15 bases align to TRBD2. Germline values: CDR1 SGHRS, CDR2 YFSETQ. V lost 6 bases, J lost 0 bases, and 7 bases stayed unmatched. This CDR3 spans 18 amino acids. The variable domain in full, with the rest retrieved from reference TRBV5-1 and TRBJ2-1, is KAGVTQTPRYLIKTRGQQVTLSCSPISGHRSVSWYQQTPGQGLQFLFEYFSETQRNKGNFPGRFSGRQFSNSRSEMNVSTLELGDSALYLCASTPGLAGGSSYNEQFFGPGTRLTVL.